Listed below are T cell receptor beta chains from one sample, sequenced in a study of T cell repertoires in cytomegalovirus infection. Antigens of these TCRs are unknown. TCRdb recomputed calls from the reads with MiXCR, one row per CDR3 protein. The data show 370,000 or so distinct CDR3 sequences, with nearly 35% seen just once and about 13% held by the top ten. Sequenced here: cultured PBMCs, sampled from culture after CMV antigen stimulation. The source of these receptors is a human donor in good health (CMV status not recorded). Some clones in this sample may be carry-over from other donors' samples. Each CDR3 is given with its conserved first and last residue. A D gene is named only where the DNA matches it firmly. Size is omitted from some rows. Given values are once, few, many or a class for expanded clones.

cdr3_aa: CSARRLAKNIQYF
cdr3_nt: TGCAGTGCTAGGAGGCTAGCCAAAAACATTCAGTACTTC
v_call: TRBV20-1
d_call: -
j_call: TRBJ2-4
clone_size: -

cdr3_aa: CASSLSGTGSNQPQHF
cdr3_nt: TGTGCCAGCAGCTTAAGCGGGACAGGGAGCAATCAGCCCCAGCATTTT
v_call: TRBV7-9
d_call: TRBD1
j_call: TRBJ1-5
clone_size: -

cdr3_aa: CASIGQFRETQYF
cdr3_nt: TGTGCCAGCATCGGGCAGTTTAGGGAGACCCAGTACTTC
v_call: TRBV28
d_call: -
j_call: TRBJ2-5
clone_size: -

cdr3_aa: CASSPSGSRETQYF
cdr3_nt: TGTGCCAGCAGTCCTAGCGGGAGCCGTGAGACCCAGTACTTC
v_call: TRBV7-8
d_call: TRBD2
j_call: TRBJ2-5
clone_size: -

cdr3_aa: CSVEKYNEQFF
cdr3_nt: TGCAGCGTTGAGAAATACAATGAGCAGTTCTTC
v_call: TRBV29-1
d_call: -
j_call: TRBJ2-1
clone_size: -

cdr3_aa: CASSAQGPDTQYF
cdr3_nt: TGTGCCAGCAGTGCACAGGGACCAGATACGCAGTATTTT
v_call: TRBV27
d_call: -
j_call: TRBJ2-3
clone_size: -

cdr3_aa: CASSDSLAKNIQYF
cdr3_nt: TGTGCCAGCAGCGATAGTTTAGCCAAAAACATTCAGTACTTC
v_call: TRBV7-2
d_call: -
j_call: TRBJ2-4
clone_size: -

cdr3_aa: CASSSPGQGSYNEQFF
cdr3_nt: TGTGCCAGCAGCTCCCCGGGACAGGGTTCCTACAATGAGCAGTTCTTC
v_call: TRBV7-2
d_call: TRBD1
j_call: TRBJ2-1
clone_size: few

cdr3_aa: CASSLGPGGTEAFF
cdr3_nt: TGTGCCAGCAGCTTGGGCCCTGGAGGAACTGAAGCTTTCTTT
v_call: TRBV7-2
d_call: -
j_call: TRBJ1-1
clone_size: -

cdr3_aa: CASSFYPDPYQPQHF
cdr3_nt: TGTGCCAGCAGCTTCTATCCTGACCCGTATCAGCCCCAGCATTTT
v_call: TRBV7-8
d_call: -
j_call: TRBJ1-5
clone_size: many

cdr3_aa: CASSKQRGNTIYF
cdr3_nt: TGTGCCAGTAGTAAGCAGAGGGGAAACACCATATATTTT
v_call: TRBV19
d_call: -
j_call: TRBJ1-3
clone_size: -

cdr3_aa: CSAPPAGKTGELFF
cdr3_nt: TGCAGTGCTCCCCCAGCGGGAAAGACCGGGGAGCTGTTTTTT
v_call: TRBV20-1
d_call: TRBD2
j_call: TRBJ2-2
clone_size: few

cdr3_aa: CATSKLAGGFYEQFF
cdr3_nt: TGTGCCACCAGCAAACTAGCGGGAGGGTTTTATGAGCAGTTCTTC
v_call: TRBV15
d_call: TRBD2
j_call: TRBJ2-1
clone_size: few

cdr3_aa: CASSLAPGASNQPQHF
cdr3_nt: TGTGCCAGCAGCTTGGCCCCGGGGGCATCGAATCAGCCCCAGCATTTT
v_call: TRBV5-4
d_call: -
j_call: TRBJ1-5
clone_size: few

cdr3_aa: CASRPFAVTDTQYF
cdr3_nt: TGTGCCAGCAGACCGTTTGCGGTCACAGATACGCAGTATTTT
v_call: TRBV7-2
d_call: -
j_call: TRBJ2-3
clone_size: -

cdr3_aa: CASSHPRGGMGASTDTQYF
cdr3_nt: TGCGCCAGCAGCCATCCTAGGGGCGGGATGGGGGCTAGCACAGATACGCAGTATTTT
v_call: TRBV4-1
d_call: -
j_call: TRBJ2-3
clone_size: -

cdr3_aa: CASSLWQEGYGYTF
cdr3_nt: TGTGCCAGCAGTTTATGGCAGGAGGGCTATGGCTACACCTTC
v_call: TRBV28
d_call: -
j_call: TRBJ1-2
clone_size: -

cdr3_aa: CASSTTGSYNEQFF
cdr3_nt: TGTGCCAGCAGTACTACAGGGTCCTACAATGAGCAGTTCTTC
v_call: TRBV28
d_call: -
j_call: TRBJ2-1
clone_size: few

cdr3_aa: CAISELNGGVRETRYEQFF
cdr3_nt: TGTGCCATCAGTGAGCTTAACGGGGGGGTGCGGGAGACGCGTTATGAGCAGTTCTTC
v_call: TRBV10-3
d_call: TRBD2
j_call: TRBJ2-1
clone_size: few

cdr3_aa: CSVGQAGNSPLHF
cdr3_nt: TGCAGCGTTGGACAGGCTGGTAATTCACCCCTCCACTTT
v_call: TRBV29-1
d_call: -
j_call: TRBJ1-6
clone_size: -

cdr3_aa: CASSWYAGGTYNEQFF
cdr3_nt: TGTGCCAGCAGCTGGTACGCGGGAGGGACCTACAATGAGCAGTTCTTC
v_call: TRBV7-2
d_call: TRBD2
j_call: TRBJ2-1
clone_size: few

cdr3_aa: CASSLDPLAGPPSYNEQFF
cdr3_nt: TGTGCCAGCAGCTTAGATCCCCTAGCGGGACCACCCTCCTACAATGAGCAGTTCTTC
v_call: TRBV7-2
d_call: TRBD2
j_call: TRBJ2-1
clone_size: -

cdr3_aa: CATSRSGQIYGYTF
cdr3_nt: TGTGCCACCAGCAGATCAGGACAGATCTATGGCTACACCTTC
v_call: TRBV15
d_call: -
j_call: TRBJ1-2
clone_size: -

cdr3_aa: CASSQEGQGISQYF
cdr3_nt: TGCGCCAGCAGCCAAGAGGGGCAGGGTATATCGCAGTACTTC
v_call: TRBV4-1
d_call: -
j_call: TRBJ2-7
clone_size: few

cdr3_aa: CASRGGQGNYEQYF
cdr3_nt: TGTGCCAGCAGAGGGGGACAGGGGAACTACGAGCAGTACTTC
v_call: TRBV6-1
d_call: TRBD1
j_call: TRBJ2-7
clone_size: -

cdr3_aa: CASSFPETGDNSPLHF
cdr3_nt: TGTGCCAGCAGCTTCCCCGAAACTGGGGATAATTCACCCCTCCACTTT
v_call: TRBV7-3
d_call: -
j_call: TRBJ1-6
clone_size: -

cdr3_aa: CSAPFRARTDTQYF
cdr3_nt: TGCAGTGCTCCCTTCAGGGCCAGGACAGATACGCAGTATTTT
v_call: TRBV20-1
d_call: -
j_call: TRBJ2-3
clone_size: -

cdr3_aa: CSARRSDTGELFF
cdr3_nt: TGCAGTGCTAGACGTAGTGACACCGGGGAGCTGTTTTTT
v_call: TRBV20-1
d_call: -
j_call: TRBJ2-2
clone_size: once

cdr3_aa: CASTTGPGTNTGELFF
cdr3_nt: TGTGCCAGCACCACCGGCCCGGGGACGAACACCGGGGAGCTGTTTTTT
v_call: TRBV28
d_call: -
j_call: TRBJ2-2
clone_size: -

cdr3_aa: CASSPGNSGANVLTF
cdr3_nt: TGTGCCAGCAGCCCGGGTAACTCTGGGGCCAACGTCCTGACTTTC
v_call: TRBV5-4
d_call: -
j_call: TRBJ2-6
clone_size: -

cdr3_aa: CASSYVQANYGYTF
cdr3_nt: TGTGCCAGCAGTTACGTGCAGGCGAACTATGGCTACACCTTC
v_call: TRBV6-6
d_call: -
j_call: TRBJ1-2
clone_size: -

cdr3_aa: CAIRTRFSTDTQYF
cdr3_nt: TGTGCCATCAGGACCAGATTTAGCACAGATACGCAGTATTTT
v_call: TRBV10-3
d_call: -
j_call: TRBJ2-3
clone_size: many

cdr3_aa: CASSYAEGQVWGFSYEQYF
cdr3_nt: TGTGCCAGCAGTTATGCGGAGGGACAGGTCTGGGGTTTTTCCTACGAGCAGTACTTC
v_call: TRBV27
d_call: TRBD1
j_call: TRBJ2-7
clone_size: -

cdr3_aa: CATKSGLGNTEAFF
cdr3_nt: TGTGCTACGAAGTCGGGCTTGGGGAACACTGAAGCTTTCTTT
v_call: TRBV12-5
d_call: -
j_call: TRBJ1-1
clone_size: few

cdr3_aa: CASSPSPLAGGYNEQFF
cdr3_nt: TGTGCCAGCAGCCCCTCACCCCTAGCGGGAGGTTACAATGAGCAGTTCTTC
v_call: TRBV7-9
d_call: TRBD2
j_call: TRBJ2-1
clone_size: -

cdr3_aa: CASSLRDQEQFF
cdr3_nt: TGTGCCAGCAGTTTAAGGGATCAGGAGCAGTTCTTC
v_call: TRBV12-3/TRBV12-4
d_call: -
j_call: TRBJ2-1
clone_size: few

cdr3_aa: CASSRTGSTDEQFF
cdr3_nt: TGTGCCAGCAGCCGTACCGGGAGTACAGATGAGCAGTTCTTC
v_call: TRBV4-2
d_call: -
j_call: TRBJ2-1
clone_size: -

cdr3_aa: CASSLVWTSSYEQYF
cdr3_nt: TGTGCCAGCAGCTTAGTATGGACTAGTAGTTACGAGCAGTACTTC
v_call: TRBV7-2
d_call: TRBD2
j_call: TRBJ2-7
clone_size: few

cdr3_aa: CASRSPAREAFF
cdr3_nt: TGTGCCAGCAGGTCCCCTGCCAGGGAAGCTTTCTTT
v_call: TRBV28
d_call: -
j_call: TRBJ1-1
clone_size: -

cdr3_aa: CASSEKGLGLWGTEAFF
cdr3_nt: TGTGCCAGCAGTGAAAAAGGTTTGGGGCTTTGGGGCACTGAAGCTTTCTTT
v_call: TRBV2
d_call: -
j_call: TRBJ1-1
clone_size: -

cdr3_aa: CASSPGTWLRQYF
cdr3_nt: TGTGCCAGCAGCCCTGGGACTTGGCTTAGGCAGTATTTT
v_call: TRBV12-3/TRBV12-4
d_call: -
j_call: TRBJ2-3
clone_size: many